This is a list of T cell receptor beta chains from one sample in a study of beta chain features in type 1 diabetes. Some clones are missing from TCRdb's copy, which holds only in-frame ones; the method was immunoSEQ multiplex PCR. Among about 900,000 clones listed, 17% were seen once. Sample: naive CD4+ T cells from blood. Receptors were obtained from a young woman in good health. CDR3s include the opening cysteine and the closing phenylalanine or tryptophan. The D gene is left open where the match is weak. Not every row has a clone size; where given, it reads once, few, many or a size class.

d_call	v_call	clone_size	j_call	cdr3_aa	cdr3_nt
TRBD1	TRBV28	NA	TRBJ1-1	CASREQGAGIFTEAFF	TGTGCCAGCAGGGAACAGGGGGCTGGTATTTTTACTGAAGCTTTCTTT
NA	TRBV29-1	NA	TRBJ1-2	CSARPDPNYGYTF	TGCAGCGCTCGCCCCGACCCTAACTATGGCTACACCTTC
TRBD2	TRBV11-1	NA	TRBJ2-2	CASSLVAGGLTGELFF	TGTGCCAGCAGCTTAGTAGCGGGAGGACTCACCGGGGAGCTGTTTTTT
NA	TRBV5-4	few	TRBJ2-2	CASSFYGTGELFF	TGTGCCAGCAGCTTTTACGGCACCGGGGAGCTGTTTTTT
NA	TRBV7-6	few	TRBJ1-1	CASSLDQGPTEAFF	TGTGCCAGCAGCTTAGATCAGGGACCCACTGAAGCTTTCTTT
NA	TRBV28	NA	TRBJ1-5	CASRPDGQPQHF	TGTGCCAGCAGACCAGACGGACAGCCCCAGCATTTT
NA	TRBV11-2	few	TRBJ2-5	CASSLEVPGETQYF	TGTGCCAGCAGCTTAGAGGTTCCGGGGGAGACCCAGTACTTC
NA	TRBV7-2	NA	TRBJ2-7	CASSLGGGQYF	TGTGCCAGCAGCTTAGGGGGCGGGCAGTACTTC
TRBD2	TRBV29-1	NA	TRBJ2-7	CSVRIGLAHEQYF	TGCAGCGTTAGAATCGGACTAGCCCACGAGCAGTACTTC
NA	TRBV25-1	few	TRBJ2-3	CASGRTDTQYF	TGTGCCAGCGGGAGAACAGATACGCAGTATTTT
TRBD1	TRBV10-2	few	TRBJ2-5	CASSTRPGTGRSTQYF	TGCGCCAGCAGTACTAGGCCCGGGACAGGGAGGTCGACCCAGTACTTC
NA	TRBV7-9	NA	TRBJ2-3	CASSQETYPTDTQYF	TGTGCCAGCAGCCAGGAGACCTACCCCACAGATACGCAGTATTTT
NA	TRBV28	few	TRBJ2-3	CAPAQGPTSTDTQYF	TGTGCCCCGGCGCAGGGTCCTACTAGCACAGATACGCAGTATTTT
NA	TRBV25-1	NA	TRBJ2-1	CASRDKSRGLGNEQFF	TGTGCCAGCAGGGACAAATCAAGGGGATTGGGTAATGAGCAGTTCTTC
TRBD1	TRBV7-9	NA	TRBJ2-2	CASRKTGGITGELFF	TGTGCCAGCAGAAAAACAGGGGGTATCACCGGGGAGCTGTTTTTT
NA	TRBV28	NA	TRBJ1-5	CASETVINQPQHF	TGTGCCAGCGAGACAGTTATTAATCAGCCCCAGCATTTT
TRBD2	TRBV7-9	few	TRBJ2-3	CASRRASGRAPDTQYF	TGTGCCAGCAGACGAGCTAGCGGGAGGGCGCCAGATACGCAGTATTTT
NA	TRBV7-8	NA	TRBJ2-3	CASSFQGIGTDTQYF	TGTGCCAGCAGTTTCCAGGGAATCGGCACAGATACGCAGTATTTT
TRBD2	TRBV7-9	few	TRBJ2-2	CASSSSGRAGTGELFF	TGTGCCAGCAGCTCTAGCGGGAGGGCCGGGACCGGGGAGCTGTTTTTT
NA	TRBV20-1	few	TRBJ2-5	CSARVGETQYF	TGCAGTGCTAGAGTCGGAGAGACCCAGTACTTC
NA	TRBV28	NA	TRBJ2-3	CASRGEAKSTQYF	TGTGCCAGCAGAGGAGAGGCTAAGAGTACGCAGTATTTT
TRBD1	TRBV6-5	few	TRBJ2-2	CASSQTGGLTGELFF	TGTGCCAGCAGCCAGACAGGGGGCCTCACCGGGGAGCTGTTTTTT
NA	TRBV7-8	NA	TRBJ2-4	CASSLVGDSIQYF	TGTGCCAGCAGCTTAGTTGGGGATAGCATTCAGTACTTC
NA	TRBV27	few	TRBJ2-7	CASSFGAGFYEQYF	TGTGCCAGCAGTTTTGGTGCGGGGTTCTACGAGCAGTACTTC
NA	TRBV5-1	few	TRBJ2-7	CASSLDVRAYEQYF	TGCGCCAGCAGCTTGGACGTCAGGGCCTACGAGCAGTACTTC
NA	TRBV7-2	few	TRBJ2-1	CASSLEAGRTNEQFF	TGTGCCAGCAGCTTAGAGGCGGGGAGGACGAATGAGCAGTTCTTC